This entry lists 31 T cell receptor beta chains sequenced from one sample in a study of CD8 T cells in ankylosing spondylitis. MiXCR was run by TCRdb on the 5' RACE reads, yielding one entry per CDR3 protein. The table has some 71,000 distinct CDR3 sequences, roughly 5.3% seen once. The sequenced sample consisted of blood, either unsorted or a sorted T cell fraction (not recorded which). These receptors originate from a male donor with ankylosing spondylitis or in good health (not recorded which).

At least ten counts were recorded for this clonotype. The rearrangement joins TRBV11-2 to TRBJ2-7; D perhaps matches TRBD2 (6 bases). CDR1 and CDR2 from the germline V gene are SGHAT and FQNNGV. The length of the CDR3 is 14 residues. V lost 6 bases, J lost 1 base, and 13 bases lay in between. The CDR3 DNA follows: TGTGCCAGCAGTTTCGGAGGGGCGTCCTACGAGCAGTACTTC. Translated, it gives CASSFGGASYEQYF.

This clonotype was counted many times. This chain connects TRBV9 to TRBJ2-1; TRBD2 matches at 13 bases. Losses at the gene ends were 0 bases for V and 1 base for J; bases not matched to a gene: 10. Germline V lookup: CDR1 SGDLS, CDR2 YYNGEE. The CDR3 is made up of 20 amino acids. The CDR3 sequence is CASSVGRLAGGPQSYNEQFF. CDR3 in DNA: TGTGCCAGCAGCGTAGGCCGACTAGCGGGGGGTCCCCAGTCCTACAATGAGCAGTTCTTC.

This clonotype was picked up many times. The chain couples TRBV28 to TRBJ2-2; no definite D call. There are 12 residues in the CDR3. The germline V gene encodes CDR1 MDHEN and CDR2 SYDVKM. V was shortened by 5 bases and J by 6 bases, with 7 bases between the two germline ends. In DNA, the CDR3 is TGTGCCAGCAGTCTTAGTCCCGGGGAGCTGTTTTTT. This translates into CASSLSPGELFF.

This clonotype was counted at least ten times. The CDR3: CASNLEGEGPNYGYTF. CDR3 coding DNA: TGTGCCAGCAATCTGGAGGGCGAAGGACCTAACTATGGCTACACCTTC. The rearrangement joins TRBV21-1 to TRBJ1-2. TRBV21-1 is a pseudogene. This CDR3 has 16 amino acids.

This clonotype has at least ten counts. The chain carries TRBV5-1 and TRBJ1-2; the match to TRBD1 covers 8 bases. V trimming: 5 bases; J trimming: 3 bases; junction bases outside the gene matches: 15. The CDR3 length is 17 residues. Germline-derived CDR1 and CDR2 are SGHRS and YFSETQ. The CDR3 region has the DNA TGCGCCAGCAGTTCTTCAGCAGGGGGCGCGGCTGACTATGGCTACACCTTC. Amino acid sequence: CASSSSAGGAADYGYTF. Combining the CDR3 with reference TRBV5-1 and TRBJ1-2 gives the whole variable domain KAGVTQTPRYLIKTRGQQVTLSCSPISGHRSVSWYQQTPGQGLQFLFEYFSETQRNKGNFPGRFSGRQFSNSRSEMNVSTLELGDSALYLCASSSSAGGAADYGYTFGSGTRLTVV.

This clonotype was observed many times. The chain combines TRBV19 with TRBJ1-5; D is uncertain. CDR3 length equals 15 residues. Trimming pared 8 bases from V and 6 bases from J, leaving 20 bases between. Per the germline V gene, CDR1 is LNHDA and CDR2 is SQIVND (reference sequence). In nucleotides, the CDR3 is TGTGCCAGTGCCCGAAATGGAGTCCGGGGTCAGCCCCAGCATTTT. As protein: CASARNGVRGQPQHF. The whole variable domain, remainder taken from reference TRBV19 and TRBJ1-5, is DGGITQSPKYLFRKEGQNVTLSCEQNLNHDAMYWYRQDPGQGLRLIYYSQIVNDFQKGDIAEGYSVSREKKESFPLTVTSAQKNPTAFYLCASARNGVRGQPQHFGDGTRLSIL.

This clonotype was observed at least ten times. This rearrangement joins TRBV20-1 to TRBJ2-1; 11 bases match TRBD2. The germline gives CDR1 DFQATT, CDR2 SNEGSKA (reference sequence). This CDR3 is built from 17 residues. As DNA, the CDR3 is TGCTGCTTTACAAAGGGACTAGCGGTGAGCTCCTACAATGAGCAGTTCTTC. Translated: CCFTKGLAVSSYNEQFF.

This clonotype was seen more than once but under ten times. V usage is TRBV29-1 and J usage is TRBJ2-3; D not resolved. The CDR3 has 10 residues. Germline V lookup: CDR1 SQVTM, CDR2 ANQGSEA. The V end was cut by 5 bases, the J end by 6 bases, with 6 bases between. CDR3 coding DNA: TGCAGCGTTCCCTTGGATACGCAGTATTTT. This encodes CSVPLDTQYF.

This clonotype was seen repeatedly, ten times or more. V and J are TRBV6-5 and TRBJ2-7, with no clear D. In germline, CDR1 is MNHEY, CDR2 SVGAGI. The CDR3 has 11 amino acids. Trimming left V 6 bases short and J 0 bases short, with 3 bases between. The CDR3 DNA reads TGTGCCAGCAGGAACTCCTACGAGCAGTACTTC. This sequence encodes CASRNSYEQYF.

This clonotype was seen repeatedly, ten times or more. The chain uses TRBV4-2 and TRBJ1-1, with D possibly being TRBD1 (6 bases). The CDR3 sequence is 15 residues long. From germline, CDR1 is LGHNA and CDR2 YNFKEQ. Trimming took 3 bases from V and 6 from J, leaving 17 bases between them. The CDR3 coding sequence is TGTGCCAGCAGCCAGGTCGGGGCCGAGGGGGCTGAAGCTTTCTTT. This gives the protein CASSQVGAEGAEAFF.

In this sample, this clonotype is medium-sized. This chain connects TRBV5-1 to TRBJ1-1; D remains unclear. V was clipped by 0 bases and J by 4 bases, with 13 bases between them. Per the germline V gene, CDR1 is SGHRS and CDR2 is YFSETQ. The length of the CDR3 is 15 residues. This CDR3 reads CASSLVGPGSTEAFF. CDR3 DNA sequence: TGCGCCAGCAGCTTGGTGGGCCCGGGATCCACTGAAGCTTTCTTT.

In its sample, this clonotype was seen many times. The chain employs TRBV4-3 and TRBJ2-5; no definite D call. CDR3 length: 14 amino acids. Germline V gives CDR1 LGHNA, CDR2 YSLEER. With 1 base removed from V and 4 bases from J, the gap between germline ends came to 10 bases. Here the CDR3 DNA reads TGCGCCAGCAGCCAAGGGACGGGTGGAGAGACCCAGTACTTC. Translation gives CASSQGTGGETQYF.

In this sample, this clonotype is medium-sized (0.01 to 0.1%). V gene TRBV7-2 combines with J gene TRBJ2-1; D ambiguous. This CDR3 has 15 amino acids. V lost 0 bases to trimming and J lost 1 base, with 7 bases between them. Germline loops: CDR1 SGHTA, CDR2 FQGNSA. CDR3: CASSLAAASYNEQFF. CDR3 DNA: TGTGCCAGCAGCTTAGCGGCAGCTTCCTACAATGAGCAGTTCTTC. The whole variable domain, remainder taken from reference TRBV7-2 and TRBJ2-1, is GAGVSQSPSNKVTEKGKDVELRCDPISGHTALYWYRQSLGQGLEFLIYFQGNSAPDKSGLPSDRFSAERTGGSVSTLTIQRTQQEDSAVYLCASSLAAASYNEQFFGPGTRLTVL.

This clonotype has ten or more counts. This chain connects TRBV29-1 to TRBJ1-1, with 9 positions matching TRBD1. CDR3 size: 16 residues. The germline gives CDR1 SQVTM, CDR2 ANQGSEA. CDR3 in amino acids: CSGGFTGTGIGVEAFF. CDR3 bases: TGCAGTGGGGGGTTCACCGGGACAGGGATAGGGGTTGAAGCTTTCTTT.

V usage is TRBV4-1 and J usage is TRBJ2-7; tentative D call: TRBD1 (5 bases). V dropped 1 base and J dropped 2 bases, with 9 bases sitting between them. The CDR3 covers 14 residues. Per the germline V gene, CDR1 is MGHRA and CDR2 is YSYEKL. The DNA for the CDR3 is TGCGCCAGCAGCCAAGTGACAGAGGCCTACGAGCAGTACTTC. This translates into CASSQVTEAYEQYF.

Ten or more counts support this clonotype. The DNA for the CDR3 is TGCAGCGTTGAGGGACAGGGTCTGAGAGAGCAGTACTTC. It specifies CSVEGQGLREQYF. The chain couples TRBV29-1 to TRBJ2-7, with 9 bases matching TRBD1. Trimming at V came to 3 bases and at J to 7 bases, leaving 7 bases not matched to a gene. CDR1 is SQVTM, CDR2 ANQGSEA, per germline. This CDR3 is built from 13 residues.

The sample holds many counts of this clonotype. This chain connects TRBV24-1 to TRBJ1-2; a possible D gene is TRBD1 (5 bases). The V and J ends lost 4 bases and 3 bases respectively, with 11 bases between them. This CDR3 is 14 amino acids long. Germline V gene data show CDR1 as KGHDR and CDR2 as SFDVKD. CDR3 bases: TGTGCCACCAGTGACTCGGGACTTGACTATGGCTACACCTTC. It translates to CATSDSGLDYGYTF.

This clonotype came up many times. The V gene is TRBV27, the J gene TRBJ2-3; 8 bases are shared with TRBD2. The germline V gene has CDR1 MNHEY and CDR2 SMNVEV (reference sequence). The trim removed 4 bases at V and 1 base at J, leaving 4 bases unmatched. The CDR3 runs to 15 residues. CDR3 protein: CASSSTSAGTDTQYF. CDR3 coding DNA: TGTGCCAGCAGTTCGACTAGCGCGGGCACAGATACGCAGTATTTT.

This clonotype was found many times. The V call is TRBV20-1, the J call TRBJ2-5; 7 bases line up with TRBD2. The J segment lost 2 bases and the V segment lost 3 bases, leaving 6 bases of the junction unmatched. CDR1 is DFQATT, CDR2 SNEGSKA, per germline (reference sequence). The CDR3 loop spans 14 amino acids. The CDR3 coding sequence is TGCAGTGCTAGTGTGGCGGGGGAACAAGAGACCCAGTACTTC. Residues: CSASVAGEQETQYF.

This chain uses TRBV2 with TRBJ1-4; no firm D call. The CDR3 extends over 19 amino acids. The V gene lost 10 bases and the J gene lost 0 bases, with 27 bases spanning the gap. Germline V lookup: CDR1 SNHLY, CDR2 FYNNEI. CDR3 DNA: TGTGCCATCTGCCCCACAATGGGTAGAAGACTTGCAACTAATGAAAAACTGTTTTTT. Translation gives CAICPTMGRRLATNEKLFF.

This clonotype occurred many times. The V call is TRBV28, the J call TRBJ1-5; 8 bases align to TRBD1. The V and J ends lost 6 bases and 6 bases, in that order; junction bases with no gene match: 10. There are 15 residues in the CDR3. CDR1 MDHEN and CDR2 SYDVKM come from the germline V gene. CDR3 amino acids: CASSSAGGASQPQHF. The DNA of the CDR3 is TGTGCCAGCAGCTCCGCAGGGGGCGCGTCTCAGCCCCAGCATTTT.

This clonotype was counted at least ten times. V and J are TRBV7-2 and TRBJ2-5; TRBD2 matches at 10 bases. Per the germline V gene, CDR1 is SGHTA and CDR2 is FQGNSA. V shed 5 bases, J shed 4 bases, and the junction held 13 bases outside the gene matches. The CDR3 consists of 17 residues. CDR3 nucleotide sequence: TGTGCCAGCAGCGTCAAGCGGGGGGGCCGTCAGGTAGAGACCCAGTACTTC. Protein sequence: CASSVKRGGRQVETQYF.

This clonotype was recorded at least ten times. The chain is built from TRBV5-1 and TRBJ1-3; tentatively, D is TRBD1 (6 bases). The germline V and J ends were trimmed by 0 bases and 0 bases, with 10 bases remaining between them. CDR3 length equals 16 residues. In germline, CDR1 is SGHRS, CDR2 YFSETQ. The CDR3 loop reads CASSLGGQSSGNTIYF. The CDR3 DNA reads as TGCGCCAGCAGCTTGGGTGGACAGAGCTCTGGAAACACCATATATTTT.

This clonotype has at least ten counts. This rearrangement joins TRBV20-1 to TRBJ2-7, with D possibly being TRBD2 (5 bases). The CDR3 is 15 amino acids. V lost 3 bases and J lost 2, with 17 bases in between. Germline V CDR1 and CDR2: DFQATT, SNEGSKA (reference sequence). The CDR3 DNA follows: TGCAGTGCTAGTCGGGGTAAGGACGGTCCCTACGAGCAGTACTTC. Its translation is CSASRGKDGPYEQYF.

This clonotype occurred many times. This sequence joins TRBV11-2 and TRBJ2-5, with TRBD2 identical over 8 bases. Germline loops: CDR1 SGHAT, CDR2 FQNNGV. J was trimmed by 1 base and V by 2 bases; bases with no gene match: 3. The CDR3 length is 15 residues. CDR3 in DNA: TGTGCCAGCAGCTTAACTAGCGGCCCCCAAGAGACCCAGTACTTC. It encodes CASSLTSGPQETQYF.

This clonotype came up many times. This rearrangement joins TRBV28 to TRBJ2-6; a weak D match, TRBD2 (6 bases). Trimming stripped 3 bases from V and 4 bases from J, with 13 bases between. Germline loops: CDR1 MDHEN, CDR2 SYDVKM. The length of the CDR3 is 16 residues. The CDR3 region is CASSFGGYLGANVLTF. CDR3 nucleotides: TGTGCCAGCAGTTTCGGGGGTTATTTAGGGGCCAACGTCCTGACTTTC. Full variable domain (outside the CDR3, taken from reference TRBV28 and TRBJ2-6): DVKVTQSSRYLVKRTGEKVFLECVQDMDHENMFWYRQDPGLGLRLIYFSYDVKMKEKGDIPEGYSVSREKKERFSLILESASTNQTSMYLCASSFGGYLGANVLTFGAGSRLTVL.

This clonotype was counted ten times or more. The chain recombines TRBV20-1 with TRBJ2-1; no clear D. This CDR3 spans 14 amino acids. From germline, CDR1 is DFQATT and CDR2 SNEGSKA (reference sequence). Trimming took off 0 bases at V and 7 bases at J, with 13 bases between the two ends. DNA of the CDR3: TGCAGTGCTAGAGATATGCCCCCCGTAAATGAGCAGTTCTTC. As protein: CSARDMPPVNEQFF.

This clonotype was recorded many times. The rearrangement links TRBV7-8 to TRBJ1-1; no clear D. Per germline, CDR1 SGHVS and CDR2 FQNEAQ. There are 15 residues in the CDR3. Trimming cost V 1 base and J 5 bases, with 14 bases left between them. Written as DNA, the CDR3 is TGTGCCAGCAGCTTAGGAGTCTCAGGCGGAACTGAAGCTTTCTTT. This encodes CASSLGVSGGTEAFF.

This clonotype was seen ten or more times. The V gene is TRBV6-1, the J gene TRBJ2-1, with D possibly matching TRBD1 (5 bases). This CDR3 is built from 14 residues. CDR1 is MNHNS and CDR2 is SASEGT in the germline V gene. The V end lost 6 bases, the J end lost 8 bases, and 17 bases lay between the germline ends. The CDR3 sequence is CASSPQDLIYEQFF. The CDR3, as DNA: TGTGCCAGCAGCCCACAGGACCTGATCTATGAGCAGTTCTTC.

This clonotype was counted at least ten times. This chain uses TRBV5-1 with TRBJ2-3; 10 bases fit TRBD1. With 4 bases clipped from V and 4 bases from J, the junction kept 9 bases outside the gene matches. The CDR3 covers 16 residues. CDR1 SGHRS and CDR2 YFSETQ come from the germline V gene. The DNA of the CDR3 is TGCGCCAGCAGCCCCCGACAGGGGGCGAGGGCAGATACGCAGTATTTT. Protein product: CASSPRQGARADTQYF.

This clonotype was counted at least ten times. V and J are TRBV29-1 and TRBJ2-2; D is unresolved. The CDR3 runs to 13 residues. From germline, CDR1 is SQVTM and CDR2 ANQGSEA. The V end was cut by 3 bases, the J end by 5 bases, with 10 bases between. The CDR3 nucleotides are TGCAGCGTTGATATAGGATGGACCGGGGAGCTGTTTTTT. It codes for CSVDIGWTGELFF.